This paragraph reports one TCR beta chain. The target antigen is unknown. Study processing details: Junction-only sequences produced by ImmunoSEQ had no quality scores, so filtering differed. Data came from immunoSEQ multiplex PCR; TCRdb stores just in-frame clones and leaves some out. V, J and clone size are taken as reported in that table, and D and trimming were inferred from the DNA itself. The data contain hundreds of thousands of clones, around 96% of them singletons. These data originate in a study of shared clonotypes between healthy human individuals. Germline V gene sequence: CDR1 SGHNT, CDR2 YENEEA. Trimming stripped 1 base from V and 0 bases from J, with 6 bases between. The CDR3 contains 15 residues. CD45RO-negative CD8 cells positively selected for CCR7 made up the naive population, which excluded terminally differentiated effector memory CD45RA+ cells. General observations from the study: Donors were few, which limited the genetic and exposure-history diversity represented. An anticipated effect of sequencing depth on clonotype sharing among donors was recognized.

Sequencing input: naive CD8+ T cells sorted from blood. This TCR was recovered from a man aged 25-45 years in good health. This sequence joins TRBV11-3 and TRBJ2-2; TRBD2 is a possible D gene (5 bases). The DNA of the CDR3 is TGTGCCAGCAGCTTAGGGGGAGCGAACACCGGGGAGCTGTTTTTT. This codes for CASSLGGANTGELFF.